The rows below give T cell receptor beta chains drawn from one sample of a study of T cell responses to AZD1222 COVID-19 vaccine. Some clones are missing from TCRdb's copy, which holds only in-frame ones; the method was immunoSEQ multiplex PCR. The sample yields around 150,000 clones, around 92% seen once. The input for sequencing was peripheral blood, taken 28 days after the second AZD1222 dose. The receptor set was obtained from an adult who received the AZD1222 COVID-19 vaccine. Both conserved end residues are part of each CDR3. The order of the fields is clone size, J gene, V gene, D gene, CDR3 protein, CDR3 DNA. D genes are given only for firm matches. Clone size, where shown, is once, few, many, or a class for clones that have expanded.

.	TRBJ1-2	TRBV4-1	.	CASSQDHSTYGYTF	TGCGCCAGCAGCCAAGATCACAGTACCTATGGCTACACCTTC
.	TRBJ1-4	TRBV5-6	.	CASSVGGGGVGKLFF	TGTGCCAGCAGCGTTGGGGGCGGGGGCGTCGGAAAACTGTTTTTT
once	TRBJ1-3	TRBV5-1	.	CASSLSHSSSGNTIYF	TGCGCCAGCAGCTTGTCGCACAGCAGCTCTGGAAACACCATATATTTT
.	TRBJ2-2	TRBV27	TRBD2	CASSLTSGRAGGELFF	TGTGCCAGCAGTCTAACTAGCGGGAGAGCGGGCGGGGAGCTGTTTTTT
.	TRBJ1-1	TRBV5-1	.	CASSLQGASTEAFF	TGCGCCAGCAGCTTACAGGGTGCGTCCACTGAAGCTTTCTTT
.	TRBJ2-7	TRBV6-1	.	CASSENVISYEQYF	TGTGCCAGCAGTGAAAACGTCATATCCTACGAGCAGTACTTC
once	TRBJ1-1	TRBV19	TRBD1	CASNLRDRNTEAFF	TGTGCCAGTAACCTCCGGGACAGGAACACTGAAGCTTTCTTT
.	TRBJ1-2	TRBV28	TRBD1	CATQGASYGYTF	TGTGCGACACAGGGGGCGAGCTATGGCTACACCTTC
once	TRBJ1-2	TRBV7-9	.	CASSLGVLSYGYTF	TGTGCCAGCAGCTTAGGAGTTTTGAGCTATGGCTACACCTTC
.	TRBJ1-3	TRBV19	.	CASTGLSGNTIYF	TGTGCCAGTACGGGTCTCTCTGGAAACACCATATATTTT
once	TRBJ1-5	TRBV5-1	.	CASSLGQSNQPQHF	TGCGCCAGCAGCTTGGGGCAGAGCAATCAGCCCCAGCATTTT
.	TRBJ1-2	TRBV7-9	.	CASNGYSYGYTF	TGTGCCAGCAACGGTTACTCCTATGGCTACACCTTC
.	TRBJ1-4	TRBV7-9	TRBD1	CASSTRGPNDEKLFF	TGTGCCAGCAGCACCAGGGGGCCCAACGATGAAAAACTGTTTTTT
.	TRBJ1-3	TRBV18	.	CASSQFPPASAPKSSGNTIYF	TGTGCCAGCTCACAATTCCCCCCCGCCTCGGCCCCTAAGTCCTCTGGAAACACCATATATTTT
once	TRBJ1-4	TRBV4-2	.	CASSQDFRGGEEKLFF	TGTGCCAGCAGCCAAGATTTCCGGGGGGGCGAAGAAAAACTGTTTTTT
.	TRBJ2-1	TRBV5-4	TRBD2	CASRPRTSGSYNEQFF	TGTGCCAGCAGGCCACGGACTAGCGGGTCCTACAATGAGCAGTTCTTC
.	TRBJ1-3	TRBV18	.	CASSPLLGSHGRNSGNTIYF	TGTGCCAGCTCACCACTATTAGGATCCCACGGACGGAACTCTGGAAACACCATATATTTT
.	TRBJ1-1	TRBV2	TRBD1	CASSEDMTGVGTEAFF	TGTGCCAGCAGTGAAGATATGACAGGGGTGGGGACTGAAGCTTTCTTT
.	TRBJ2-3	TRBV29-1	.	CSVEKQGTDTQYF	TGCAGCGTTGAAAAACAGGGCACAGATACGCAGTATTTT
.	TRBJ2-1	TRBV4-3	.	CASSQDLVDEQFF	TGCGCCAGCAGCCAAGATCTGGTTGATGAGCAGTTCTTC
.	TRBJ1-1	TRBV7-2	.	CASSPGSMNTEAFF	TGTGCCAGCAGCCCAGGATCGATGAACACTGAAGCTTTCTTT
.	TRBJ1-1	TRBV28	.	CASSFEGLEMMNTEAFF	TGTGCCAGCAGTTTTGAGGGACTGGAGATGATGAACACTGAAGCTTTCTTT
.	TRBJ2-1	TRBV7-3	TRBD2	CASSSQGLAGDNEQFF	TGTGCCAGCAGCTCACAGGGACTAGCGGGCGACAATGAGCAGTTCTTC
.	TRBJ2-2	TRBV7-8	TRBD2	CASSITAGVGTGELFF	TGTGCCAGCAGCATTACAGCGGGAGTCGGCACCGGGGAGCTGTTTTTT
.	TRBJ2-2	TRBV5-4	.	CASSKDRNTGELFF	TGTGCCAGCAGCAAGGACAGAAACACCGGGGAGCTGTTTTTT
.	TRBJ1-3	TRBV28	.	CASSIRHSGNTIYF	TGTGCCAGCAGTATACGCCACTCTGGAAACACCATATATTTT